This T cell receptor beta chain is from a study of blood T cells in healthy people across ages. PCR was performed a second time for roughly 7 to 11 cycles using a sample-barcoded 5' primer and a J-beta primer mix. TCRdb passed the 5' RACE reads through MiXCR, listing each CDR3 protein once. The sample includes 750,000 to 950,000 distinct CDR3 sequences, 25% to 30% of them seen just once. The CDR3 is 15 amino acids. Per germline, CDR1 GTSNPN and CDR2 SVGIG (reference sequence). The V and J ends lost 0 bases and 11 bases, in that order; junction bases with no gene match: 9. This clonotype was found a few times. These data are also associated with another study on T cells of mothers and their children.

This TCR was sampled from a woman aged 40 to 50 in good health. V is TRBV30 and J is TRBJ2-4; 11 nucleotides align to TRBD2. Sequenced input: blood. CDR3 loop: CAWSVTSGGTGVQYF. The CDR3 DNA sequence: TGTGCCTGGAGTGTAACTAGCGGGGGTACTGGGGTTCAGTACTTC.